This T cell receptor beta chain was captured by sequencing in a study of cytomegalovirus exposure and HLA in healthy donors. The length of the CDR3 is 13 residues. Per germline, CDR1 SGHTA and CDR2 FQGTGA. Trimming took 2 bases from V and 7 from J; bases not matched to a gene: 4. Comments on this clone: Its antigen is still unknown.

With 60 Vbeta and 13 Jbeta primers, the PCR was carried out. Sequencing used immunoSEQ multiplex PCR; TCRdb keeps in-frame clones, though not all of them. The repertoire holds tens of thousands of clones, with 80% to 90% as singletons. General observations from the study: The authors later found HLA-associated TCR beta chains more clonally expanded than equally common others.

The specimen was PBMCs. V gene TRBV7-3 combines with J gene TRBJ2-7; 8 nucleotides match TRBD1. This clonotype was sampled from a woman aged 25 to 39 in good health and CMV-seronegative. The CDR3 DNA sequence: TGTGCCAGCAGCTTAGGGACAGGTGGGGAGCAGTACTTC. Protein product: CASSLGTGGEQYF.